What follows are 8 T cell receptor beta chains derived from one specimen sequenced in a study of blood T cell repertoires in COVID-19 (dated by TCRdb to 2018 to 2020). The method was the immunoSEQ multiplex PCR assay. TCRdb holds this immuneACCESS table with in-frame rearrangements only. Some clones are missing; in checked studies, unresolved V genes explain under half, and the rest has no known cause. The sample contains 270,000 or so clones, 85% to 95% of them found a single time. Of the sample, around 2.8% is held by the ten largest clones. Sequencing was carried out using PBMCs or T cells enriched from blood (not recorded which). The receptors shown here come from a man aged 35-49 years who had been exposed to COVID-19.

The chain has TRBV27 and TRBJ2-7, with 9 bases aligning to TRBD1. Germline lookup yields CDR1 MNHEY and CDR2 SMNVEV (reference sequence). The trim removed 0 bases at V and 2 bases at J, leaving 2 bases unmatched. The CDR3 spans 15 residues. The CDR3 loop is CASSLSGTGPYEQYF. DNA of the CDR3: TGTGCCAGCAGTTTATCAGGGACAGGGCCCTACGAGCAGTACTTC.

The chain joins TRBV28 to TRBJ1-5, with TRBD1 as a possible D gene (6 bases). The CDR3 consists of 16 residues. Germline V CDR1 and CDR2: MDHEN, SYDVKM. V lost 8 bases and J lost 13, with 30 bases in between. The CDR3 sequence: CASAFTGLRFQSLQHF. CDR3 DNA: TGTGCCAGCGCATTTACAGGGCTGCGTTTTCAGTCGTTGCAGCATTTT.

The chain couples TRBV18 to TRBJ1-1, with D unresolved. This CDR3 comprises 14 residues. V was cut by 5 bases and J by 7 bases, with 17 bases left in between. Germline CDR1 KGHSH, CDR2 LQKENI. The CDR3 region is CASSSSTGSDEAFF. The DNA for the CDR3 is TGTGCCAGCTCATCCTCGACGGGGTCGGATGAAGCTTTCTTT.

The count of this clone is one. The DNA for the CDR3 is TGCGCCAGCAGCCAAGGGATGGGTAGGGGGAGCACAGATACGCAGTATTTT. This sequence encodes CASSQGMGRGSTDTQYF. The chain combines TRBV4-1 with TRBJ2-3; D might be TRBD1 (6 bases). V was clipped by 1 base and J by 0 bases, with 14 bases between them. Germline CDR1 reads MGHRA; CDR2 reads YSYEKL. The length of the CDR3 is 17 residues.

V usage is TRBV5-8 and J usage is TRBJ1-6, with D possibly matching TRBD1 (5 bases). This CDR3 is 15 amino acids long. The V and J ends lost 4 bases and 2 bases respectively, with 10 bases between them. Germline CDR1 is SGHTS and CDR2 is YDEGEE. CDR3 sequence: CASSPGNTYNSPLHF. The CDR3 nucleotides read TGTGCCAGCAGCCCAGGGAATACCTATAATTCACCCCTCCACTTT.

This clone was observed a handful of times. The chain carries TRBV5-1 and TRBJ2-7; D might be TRBD1 (6 bases). The germline V gene has CDR1 SGHRS and CDR2 YFSETQ. The CDR3 covers 14 residues. V gave up 0 bases and J gave up 5 bases, with 12 bases separating them. CDR3 DNA sequence: TGCGCCAGCAGCTTGGGTGGCAGGGGCAACGAGCAGTACTTC. This encodes CASSLGGRGNEQYF.

CDR3 residues: CASSSLDYEQYF. CDR3 DNA sequence: TGTGCCAGCAGCTCTTTAGACTACGAGCAGTACTTC. The V gene is TRBV11-3, the J gene TRBJ2-7; D unclear. V was pared by 4 bases and J by 3 bases, with 7 bases between. The germline gives CDR1 SGHNT, CDR2 YENEEA. This CDR3 has 12 residues.

This sequence joins TRBV6-2 or TRBV6-3 and TRBJ2-1; TRBD2 matches at 10 bases. Trimming at V came to 5 bases and at J to 9 bases, leaving 16 bases not matched to a gene. CDR3 size: 17 residues. Germline V gene sequence: CDR1 MNHEY, CDR2 SVGEGT. As DNA, the CDR3 is TGTGCCAGCAGTACCTCACTCGGTCTAGCGGGGGTAATTGAGCAGTTCTTC. Translating it yields CASSTSLGLAGVIEQFF.